This T cell receptor beta chain is drawn from a study of cytomegalovirus exposure and HLA in healthy donors. General observations from the study: A later analysis associated approximately 17,000 TCR beta sequences with HLA alleles at a 0.05 false discovery rate. In a later analysis, several top co-occurrence clusters appeared linked to parvovirus B19, influenza, CMV and Epstein-Barr virus.

It was with 60 Vbeta and 13 Jbeta primers that the PCR ran. Sequencing used immunoSEQ multiplex PCR; TCRdb keeps in-frame clones, though not all of them. This table has tens of thousands of clones, under 75% appearing once. This CDR3 is 16 amino acids long. Germline CDR1 is SNHLY and CDR2 is FYNNEI. V lost 6 bases, J lost 6 bases, and 24 bases lay in between. The table lists this clone with a few counts. The antigen is undetermined. Sample: PBMCs. The sequence was collected from a man aged 25-45 years in good health and CMV-seronegative. V gene TRBV2 combines with J gene TRBJ2-7; maybe TRBD2 (5 bases). The CDR3 spells CASSLAGLAGGREQYF. The CDR3 nucleotides are TGTGCCAGCAGCCTAGCAGGCTTAGCTGGCGGGCGCGAGCAGTACTTC.